These T cell receptor beta chains were read from a single sample in a study of blood T cell repertoires in COVID-19. Measured with immunoSEQ multiplex PCR; TCRdb has only the in-frame clones, and not every one. The data contain some 450,000 clones, around 88% of them singletons. The sample consisted of peripheral blood. The receptors come from a woman aged 45-60 years with COVID-19, enrolled during active disease. Each CDR3 is given with its conserved first and last residue. Each record gives: J gene, D gene, clone size, V gene, CDR3 protein, CDR3 DNA. D genes are given only for firm matches. Some rows have no size entry. The others give once, few or many, or a class for an expanded clone.

J: TRBJ2-5
D: -
size: few
V: TRBV11-2
CDR3: CASSLDRETQYF
DNA: TGTGCCAGCAGCTTAGATCGGGAGACCCAGTACTTC

J: TRBJ1-4
D: -
size: -
V: TRBV27
CDR3: CASSPAATGRLFF
DNA: TGTGCCAGCAGTCCGGCTGCTACGGGGAGACTGTTTTTT

J: TRBJ2-3
D: -
size: -
V: TRBV7-9
CDR3: CASSLAPRSRSQYF
DNA: TGTGCCAGCAGCTTAGCGCCCCGGTCGAGGTCGCAGTATTTT

J: TRBJ1-2
D: -
size: once
V: TRBV28
CDR3: CASSQSGDGYTF
DNA: TGTGCCAGCAGCCAATCAGGTGATGGCTACACCTTC

J: TRBJ2-7
D: -
size: -
V: TRBV5-4
CDR3: CASSLRGQLYEQYF
DNA: TGTGCCAGCAGCTTGCGTGGACAACTCTACGAGCAGTACTTC

J: TRBJ1-2
D: -
size: -
V: TRBV7-2
CDR3: CASSQTGFYGYTF
DNA: TGTGCCAGCAGCCAGACAGGATTCTATGGCTACACCTTC

J: TRBJ1-2
D: TRBD1
size: once
V: TRBV10-3
CDR3: CAISEGQGGGYTF
DNA: TGTGCCATCAGTGAGGGGCAGGGGGGAGGCTACACCTTC

J: TRBJ2-7
D: TRBD2
size: -
V: TRBV7-2
CDR3: CASSPRSGGASSYEQYF
DNA: TGTGCCAGCAGCCCGAGGAGCGGGGGGGCGAGCTCCTACGAGCAGTACTTC

J: TRBJ1-5
D: TRBD1
size: -
V: TRBV24-1
CDR3: CATSEGDRGFQHF
DNA: TGTGCCACCAGTGAAGGCGACAGGGGGTTTCAGCATTTT

J: TRBJ2-4
D: -
size: -
V: TRBV3-1/TRBV3-2
CDR3: CASSPWREVNKNIQYF
DNA: TGTGCCAGCAGCCCCTGGAGGGAGGTGAACAAAAACATTCAGTACTTC

J: TRBJ2-1
D: TRBD2
size: -
V: TRBV5-1
CDR3: CASTQSPAGDLYNEQFF
DNA: TGCGCCAGCACCCAAAGTCCAGCGGGGGACCTATACAATGAGCAGTTCTTC

J: TRBJ1-2
D: -
size: once
V: TRBV27
CDR3: CASSLIGADGYTF
DNA: TGTGCCAGCAGTTTGATTGGGGCGGATGGCTACACCTTC

J: TRBJ1-2
D: TRBD1
size: -
V: TRBV6-5
CDR3: CASRTGESGYTF
DNA: TGTGCCAGCAGGACAGGGGAGAGTGGCTACACCTTC

J: TRBJ2-1
D: TRBD1
size: -
V: TRBV6-5
CDR3: CASRASAGGTGQFF
DNA: TGTGCCAGCAGGGCGTCGGCAGGGGGCACGGGACAGTTCTTC

J: TRBJ1-1
D: TRBD1
size: -
V: TRBV19
CDR3: CASSIRTGNTEAFF
DNA: TGTGCCAGTAGTATAAGGACAGGGAACACTGAAGCTTTCTTT

J: TRBJ1-1
D: TRBD1
size: -
V: TRBV5-1
CDR3: CASSPGGMNTEAFF
DNA: TGCGCCAGCAGTCCAGGGGGCATGAACACTGAAGCTTTCTTT

J: TRBJ1-3
D: -
size: -
V: TRBV12-3/TRBV12-4
CDR3: CASRRGSGNTIYF
DNA: TGTGCCAGCAGGAGGGGGTCCGGAAACACCATATATTTT

J: TRBJ1-2
D: TRBD1
size: -
V: TRBV10-3
CDR3: CAISESTTGTYGYTF
DNA: TGTGCCATCAGTGAGTCGACGACAGGGACCTATGGCTACACCTTC

J: TRBJ1-2
D: -
size: -
V: TRBV6-5
CDR3: CASSYFPGSGYTF
DNA: TGTGCCAGCAGTTACTTCCCAGGCTCGGGCTACACCTTC

J: TRBJ1-1
D: -
size: once
V: TRBV20-1
CDR3: CSAREQGKAFF
DNA: TGCAGTGCTAGAGAGCAGGGGAAAGCTTTCTTT

J: TRBJ2-5
D: -
size: -
V: TRBV7-2
CDR3: CASSFRFQETQYF
DNA: TGTGCCAGCAGCTTCAGGTTCCAAGAGACCCAGTACTTC

J: TRBJ2-1
D: TRBD1
size: -
V: TRBV18
CDR3: CASSRSGQNFNEQFF
DNA: TGTGCCAGCTCGCGATCGGGACAGAATTTCAATGAGCAGTTCTTC

J: TRBJ1-4
D: -
size: -
V: TRBV18
CDR3: CASSLNPGGQYHEKLFF
DNA: TGTGCCAGCTCACTCAACCCCGGCGGACAGTACCATGAAAAACTGTTTTTT